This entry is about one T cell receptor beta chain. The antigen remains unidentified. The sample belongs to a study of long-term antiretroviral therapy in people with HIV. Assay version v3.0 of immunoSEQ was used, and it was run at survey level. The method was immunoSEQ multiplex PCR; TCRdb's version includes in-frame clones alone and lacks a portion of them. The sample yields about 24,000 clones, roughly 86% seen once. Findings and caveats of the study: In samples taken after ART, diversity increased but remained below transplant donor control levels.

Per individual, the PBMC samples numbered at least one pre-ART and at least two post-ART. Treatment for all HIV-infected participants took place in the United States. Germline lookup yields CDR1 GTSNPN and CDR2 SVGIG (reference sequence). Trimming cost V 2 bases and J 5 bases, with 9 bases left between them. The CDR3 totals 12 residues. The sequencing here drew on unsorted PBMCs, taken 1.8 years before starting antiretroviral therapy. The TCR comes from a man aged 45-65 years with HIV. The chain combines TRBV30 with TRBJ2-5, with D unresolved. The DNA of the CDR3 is TGTGCCTGGAGTTTCCTAGACGAGACCCAGTACTTC. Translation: CAWSFLDETQYF.